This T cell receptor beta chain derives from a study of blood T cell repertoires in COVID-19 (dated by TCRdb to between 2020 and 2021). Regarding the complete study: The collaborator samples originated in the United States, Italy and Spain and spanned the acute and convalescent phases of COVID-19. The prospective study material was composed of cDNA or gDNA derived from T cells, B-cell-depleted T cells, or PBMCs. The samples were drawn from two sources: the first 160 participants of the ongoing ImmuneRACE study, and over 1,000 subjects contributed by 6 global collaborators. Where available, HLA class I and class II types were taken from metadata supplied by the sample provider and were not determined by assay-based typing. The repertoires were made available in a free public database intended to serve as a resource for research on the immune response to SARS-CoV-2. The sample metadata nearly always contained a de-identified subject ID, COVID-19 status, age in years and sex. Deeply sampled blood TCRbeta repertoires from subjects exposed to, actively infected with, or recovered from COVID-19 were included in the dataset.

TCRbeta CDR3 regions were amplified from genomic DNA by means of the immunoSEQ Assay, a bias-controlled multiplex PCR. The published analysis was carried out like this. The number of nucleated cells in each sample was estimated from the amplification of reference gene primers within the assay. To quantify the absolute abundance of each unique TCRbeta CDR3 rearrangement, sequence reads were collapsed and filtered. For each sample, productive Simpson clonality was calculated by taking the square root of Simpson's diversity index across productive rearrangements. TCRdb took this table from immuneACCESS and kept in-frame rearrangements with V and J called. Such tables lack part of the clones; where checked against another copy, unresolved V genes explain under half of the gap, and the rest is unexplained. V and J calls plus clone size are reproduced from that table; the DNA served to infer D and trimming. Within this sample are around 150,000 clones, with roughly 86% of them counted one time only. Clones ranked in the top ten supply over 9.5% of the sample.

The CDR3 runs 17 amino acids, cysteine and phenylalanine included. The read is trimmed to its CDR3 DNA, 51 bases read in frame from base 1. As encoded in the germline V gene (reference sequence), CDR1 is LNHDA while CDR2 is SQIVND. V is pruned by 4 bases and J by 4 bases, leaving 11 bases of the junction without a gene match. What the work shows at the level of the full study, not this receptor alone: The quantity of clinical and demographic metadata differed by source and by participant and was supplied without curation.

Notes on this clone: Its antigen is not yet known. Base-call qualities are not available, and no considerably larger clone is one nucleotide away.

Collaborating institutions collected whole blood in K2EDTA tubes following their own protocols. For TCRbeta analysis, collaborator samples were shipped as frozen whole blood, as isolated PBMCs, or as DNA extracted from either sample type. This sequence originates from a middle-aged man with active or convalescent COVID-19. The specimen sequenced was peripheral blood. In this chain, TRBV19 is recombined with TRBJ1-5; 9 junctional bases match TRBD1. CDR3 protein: CASSNPGQGLINQPQHF. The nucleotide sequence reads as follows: TGTGCCAGTAGTAATCCGGGACAGGGATTAATTAATCAGCCCCAGCATTTT.